The sequence of this TCR beta chain was determined in a study of cytomegalovirus exposure and HLA in healthy donors. Study results and limitations: The authors assumed roughly uniform sequencing depth across donors for presence/absence analyses. Common viral pathogens were later found to be apparently linked to several of the most significant clusters. A later analysis showed that HLA-associated TCR beta chains had undergone more clonal expansion than equally common others.

Comments on this clone: Its antigen is as yet unknown.

The study ran its PCR with 60 Vbeta and 13 Jbeta primers. Profiling relied on immunoSEQ multiplex PCR, and the TCRdb table lists in-frame clones only, not all of them. This sample has some 150,000 clones, with around 88% found just once. Germline lookup yields CDR1 SGDLS and CDR2 YYNGEE. Trimming left V 0 bases short and J 0 bases short, with 9 bases between. This CDR3 spans 16 amino acids. The chain links TRBV9 to TRBJ1-4; D uncertain. This TCR was sampled from a woman aged 25 to 39 in good health and CMV-seronegative. The sequenced sample was PBMCs. The CDR3: CASSVGTSATNEKLFF. DNA of the CDR3: TGTGCCAGCAGCGTAGGCACGAGTGCAACTAATGAAAAACTGTTTTTT.